The 8 T cell receptor beta chains below come from one sample, sequenced in a study of blood T cell repertoires in COVID-19 (dated by TCRdb to 2019 to 2021). The method behind the library was the immunoSEQ multiplex PCR assay. The table comes from immuneACCESS by way of TCRdb, which keeps in-frame sequences with V and J called. Part of the clones is missing from these tables; in studies checked, under half for an unresolved V gene and the rest for unknown reasons. This sample is represented by about 140,000 clones; over 65% of them were singletons. The biggest ten clones account for 4.5% to 5% of the sample. Sequencing input: peripheral blood. The receptors shown here come from a woman of 80 years or more with active or convalescent COVID-19.

This clone was picked up a small number of times. J is TRBJ1-1 and V is TRBV30; TRBD1 is a possible D gene (5 bases). V was trimmed by 8 bases and J by 1 base, leaving 11 bases between them. The CDR3 runs 12 residues. Per germline, CDR1 GTSNPN and CDR2 SVGIG (reference sequence). The DNA of the CDR3 is TGTGCCGCGGGACGGCCGAACACTGAAGCTTTCTTT. Protein: CAAGRPNTEAFF.

This chain joins TRBV7-2 and TRBJ1-1; a possible D gene is TRBD1 (5 bases). The germline CDR1 and CDR2 sequences are SGHTA and FQGNSA. The CDR3 totals 12 residues. Trimming shortened V by 6 bases and J by 10 bases, and 15 bases separated the two germline ends. CDR3 sequence (DNA): TGTGCCAGCAGTCGCGCCTTGGGGGGAGCTTTCTTT. Encoded protein: CASSRALGGAFF.

CDR3 coding DNA: TGTGCCTGGGAAATCCACAGGGGCGACGAGCAGTACTTC. This gives the protein CAWEIHRGDEQYF. The V and J genes are TRBV30 and TRBJ2-7, with TRBD1 matching over 7 bases. CDR1 is GTSNPN and CDR2 is SVGIG in the germline V gene (reference sequence). The CDR3 spans 13 residues. J gave up 5 bases and V 5 bases, and 9 bases lay outside the gene matches.

This chain connects TRBV6-2 or TRBV6-3 to TRBJ2-3, with no clear D. The germline CDR1 and CDR2 sequences are MNHEY and SVGEGT. This CDR3 is built from 12 residues. Deletions cut 2 bases from V and 4 bases from J, with 4 bases between. CDR3 amino acids: CASSYPSDTQYF. In DNA form, the CDR3 reads TGTGCCAGCAGTTACCCCTCAGATACGCAGTATTTT.

This clone was found once. The chain has TRBV5-6 and TRBJ2-2, with D possibly being TRBD2 (6 bases). V was pared by 4 bases and J by 7 bases, with 8 bases between. The CDR3 loop spans 12 amino acids. Germline CDR1 is SGHDT and CDR2 is YYEEEE. The CDR3 loop reads CASSPGGGELFF. CDR3 sequence (DNA): TGTGCCAGCAGCCCCGGGGGCGGGGAGCTGTTTTTT. Drawing the rest from reference TRBV5-6 and TRBJ2-2, the complete variable domain is DAGVTQSPTHLIKTRGQQVTLRCSPKSGHDTVSWYQQALGQGPQFIFQYYEEEERQRGNFPDRFSGHQFPNYSSELNVNALLLGDSALYLCASSPGGGELFFGEGSRLTVL.

The chain has TRBV4-3 and TRBJ1-3; D ambiguous. Between the trimmed V and J ends, which lost 6 bases and 0 bases, there was a span of 12 bases. The CDR3 runs to 15 residues. Germline CDR1 is LGHNA and CDR2 is YSLEER. CDR3 in DNA: TGCGCCAGCAGACCCGCCAGAAACTCTGGAAACACCATATATTTT. It codes for CASRPARNSGNTIYF.

V usage is TRBV18 and J usage is TRBJ1-3, with D perhaps TRBD1 (6 bases). CDR1 and CDR2 (germline): KGHSH, LQKENI. V lost 4 bases and J 0 bases, leaving 16 bases between the germline ends. The CDR3 consists of 17 residues. Here the CDR3 reads CASSRSRTESSGNTIYF. CDR3 DNA: TGTGCCAGCTCACGGTCGAGGACAGAGAGCTCTGGAAACACCATATATTTT.

The genes are TRBV30 and TRBJ1-1, with 7 nucleotides matching TRBD1. J lost 4 bases, V lost 2 bases, and 16 bases had no gene match. The CDR3 extends over 17 amino acids. In germline, CDR1 is GTSNPN, CDR2 SVGIG (reference sequence). CDR3 amino acids: CAWSPTGTASLSTEAFF. The CDR3, as DNA: TGTGCCTGGAGTCCAACCGGGACAGCGTCCCTGAGCACTGAAGCTTTCTTT.